These 10 T cell receptor beta chains originate from one sample sequenced in a study of T-cell reconstitution after alpha-beta-depleted transplantation in children. Unique molecular identifiers were built into the TCRbeta library. TCRdb reanalysed the PCR reads using MiXCR and keeps one entry per CDR3 protein. Of 300,000 to 400,000 distinct CDR3 sequences listed, 15% to 20% are singletons. The source material was PBMCs, mostly from graft donor cells, sampled 360 days after TCRalphabeta/CD19-depleted stem cell transplant. The receptors derive from a male patient between 2 and 15 years old who had a stem cell transplant for acute lymphoblastic leukemia, so the T cells may come from the graft donor.

This clonotype was observed once. Germline is not matched at one junction end, which may reflect a read error. This rearrangement joins TRBV7-6 to TRBJ2-3; D unresolved. Germline loops: CDR1 SGHVS, CDR2 FNYEAQ. This CDR3 spans 16 amino acids. CDR3 protein: CASSPFPGPNTNTQYF. CDR3 nucleotide sequence: TGTGCCAGCAGCCCCTTTCCCGGGCCGAACACAAATACGCAGTATTTT.

The V call is TRBV7-6, the J call TRBJ2-2; a possible D gene is TRBD2 (6 bases). V was pared by 3 bases and J by 6 bases, with 14 bases between. Germline V lookup: CDR1 SGHVS, CDR2 FNYEAQ. The CDR3 loop spans 15 amino acids. CDR3 bases: TGTGCCAGCAGCTTTGGGGGGAGAGGTTCCGGGGAGCTGTTTTTT. Translated: CASSFGGRGSGELFF.

The chain couples TRBV7-8 to TRBJ2-2; no firm D call. Deletions cut 1 base from V and 3 bases from J, with 15 bases between. Germline CDR1 reads SGHVS; CDR2 reads FQNEAQ. The CDR3 runs to 17 residues. In nucleotides, the CDR3 is TGTGCCAGCAGCTTAGTGGGCTCCGGGTCCTACACCGGGGAGCTGTTTTTT. Translation: CASSLVGSGSYTGELFF.

This clonotype came up a few times. The V call is TRBV25-1, the J call TRBJ2-5, with 10 bases identical to TRBD2. V was pared by 6 bases and J by 1 base, with 2 bases of the junction left unmatched. This CDR3 is 14 amino acids long. Germline CDR1 MGHDK, CDR2 SYGVNS. This CDR3 is CASRTSGFQETQYF. As DNA, the CDR3 is TGTGCCAGCAGGACTAGCGGGTTCCAAGAGACCCAGTACTTC.

The sample holds many counts of this clonotype. The chain carries TRBV4-1 and TRBJ2-3, with TRBD1 as a possible D gene (6 bases). The ends were cut back, 0 bases at V and 0 bases at J, with 19 bases in the middle. Germline CDR1 MGHRA, CDR2 YSYEKL. There are 19 residues in the CDR3. The CDR3 DNA is TGCGCCAGCAGCCAAGACAGACAGGTTCTATTTACTAGCACAGATACGCAGTATTTT. Translated, it gives CASSQDRQVLFTSTDTQYF.

The CDR3 DNA sequence: TGCAGTGCTAGAGATGGGGGACAGGGGGCTTATCAGCCCCAGCATTTT. Translation gives CSARDGGQGAYQPQHF. The V gene is TRBV20-1, the J gene TRBJ1-5, with 12 bases that match TRBD1. V gave up 0 bases and J gave up 5 bases; unmatched junction bases: 5. The length of the CDR3 is 16 residues. The germline V gene has CDR1 DFQATT and CDR2 SNEGSKA (reference sequence).

The table lists this clonotype with a few counts. The rearrangement links TRBV7-2 to TRBJ1-2, with TRBD1 as a possible D gene (5 bases). The CDR3 has 15 residues. Trimming removed 4 bases from V and 6 bases from J, with 18 bases in between. Germline-derived CDR1 and CDR2 are SGHTA and FQGNSA. The CDR3 DNA sequence: TGTGCCAGCAGCTCCACCGTGGGGGGGAGGAATGGCTACACCTTC. It codes for CASSSTVGGRNGYTF.

This clonotype was detected many times. V gene TRBV18 combines with J gene TRBJ2-1, with D tentatively TRBD2 (5 bases). Trimming shortened V by 3 bases and J by 9 bases, and 9 bases separated the two germline ends. This CDR3 has 12 residues. From germline, CDR1 is KGHSH and CDR2 LQKENI. The CDR3 nucleotides read TGTGCCAGCTCACCCTCTAGCACTGAGCAGTTCTTC. It encodes CASSPSSTEQFF.

This clonotype was observed at least ten times. CDR3 DNA: TGCAGCGTTGAAGTTAACCGTCGGTACGAGCAGTACTTC. Translated, it gives CSVEVNRRYEQYF. V usage is TRBV29-1 and J usage is TRBJ2-7, with D unresolved. Trimming removed 1 base at V and 4 bases at J, with 11 bases between. Per germline, CDR1 SQVTM and CDR2 ANQGSEA. The CDR3 runs 13 residues.

This clonotype was seen only a few times. The chain has TRBV30 and TRBJ2-1; a possible D gene is TRBD1 (6 bases). CDR1 is GTSNPN, CDR2 SVGIG, per germline (reference sequence). Trimming stripped 1 base from V and 6 bases from J, with 7 bases between. The CDR3 contains 12 residues. CDR3 coding DNA: TGTGCCTGGAGTGGACAGGTCAATGAGCAGTTCTTC. Protein product: CAWSGQVNEQFF. Combining the CDR3 with reference TRBV30 and TRBJ2-1 gives the whole variable domain SQTIHQWPATLVQPVGSPLSLECTVEGTSNPNLYWYRQAAGRGLQLLFYSVGIGQISSEVPQNLSASRPQDRQFILSSKKLLLSDSGFYLCAWSGQVNEQFFGPGTRLTVL.